The rows below give T cell receptor beta chains drawn from one sample of a study of response to subunit inactivated influenza vaccine. Via MiXCR, TCRdb re-called the RT-PCR reads, giving one row per CDR3 protein. The top ten hold approximately 11% of the sample, which has around 850,000 distinct CDR3 sequences, approximately 17% seen once. Sequencing used PBMCs from blood, obtained around 5 days after vaccination. Receptors were obtained from a man aged 45-60 years who received an inactivated influenza vaccine. Both conserved end residues are part of each CDR3.

TRBV6-2/TRBV6-3 | CASSFDRAPEYF
TRBV12-3/TRBV12-4 | CASSSLGTGELFF
TRBV20-1 | CSASISGGHNEQFF
TRBV10-3 | CAISEALDGNTIYF
TRBV12-3/TRBV12-4 | CASTLGGNQPQHF
TRBV28 | CASSPGPNTDTQYF
TRBV20-1 | CSASRGGEAQAFF
TRBV28 | CASSLTSTYEQYF
TRBV15 | CATSRDTPRMNEQFF
TRBV12-3/TRBV12-4 | CASSLAAGGWDTQYF
TRBV28 | CASSPQRDGYNEQFF
TRBV12-3/TRBV12-4 | CASYTSGSTDTQYF
TRBV12-3/TRBV12-4 | CASSLRSQGNQPQHF
TRBV6-5 | CASSYSPAGTNYGYTF
TRBV9 | CASSTGVSPVAYEQYF
TRBV5-4 | CASSWRLAGGNNEQFF
TRBV7-2 | CASSLPGGYNEQFF
TRBV9 | CASGRGQETQYF
TRBV10-3 | CAIRTGGKDEQYF
TRBV15 | CATSPGANYGYTF
TRBV29-1 | CSVGNTNEKLFF
TRBV20-1 | CSAPAGGPGNQPQHF
TRBV20-1 | CSARTYNEQFF
TRBV5-6 | CASRARTSTDTQYF
TRBV28 | CASSFNGRDARLHTEAFF
TRBV18 | CASSQQGNTEAFF
TRBV20-1 | CSARVPGRETQYF
TRBV20-1 | CSARVGGRDYEQYF
TRBV7-6 | CASSLARDRGGNEQYF
TRBV20-1 | CSAISRAADTQYF
TRBV3-1 | CASSQVMIRSYNEQFF
TRBV6-2/TRBV6-3 | CASRDRKNQPQHF
TRBV5-1 | CASSLVRGGPRDEQFF
TRBV29-1 | CSVEGQGVLYEQFF
TRBV12-3/TRBV12-4 | CASSLSAGGAETQYF
TRBV9 | CASSATGTTKETQYF
TRBV7-2 | CASSFIQSDYGYTF
TRBV4-3 | CASSQEWQVPYEQYF
TRBV20-1 | CSAAPQGSAFF
TRBV6-1 | CASRTLPGLGYNEQFF